This T cell receptor (beta chain) was identified during a study of blood T cell repertoires in COVID-19. The overall study: PBMCs, B-cell-depleted T cells, or T cells were the source of the cDNA or gDNA that made up the material.

The J segment lost 7 bases and the V segment lost 1 base, leaving 4 bases of the junction unmatched. The CDR3 spans 15 residues. CDR1 and CDR2 from the germline V gene are SGHVS and FQNEAQ. Profiling relied on immunoSEQ multiplex PCR, and the TCRdb table lists in-frame clones only, not all of them. The sample has around 47,000 clones, roughly 70% seen once. The specimen sequenced was peripheral blood. The J gene is TRBJ1-4, the V gene TRBV7-8; TRBD1 agrees at 9 bases. This clonotype was sampled from a man at least 80 years old with acute or convalescent COVID-19. The CDR3 region has the DNA TGTGCCAGCAGCTTAGGGACAGGGGTTCGTGAAAAACTGTTTTTT. It translates to CASSLGTGVREKLFF.